There are many counts of the clone carrying this T cell receptor beta chain. Its specificity is unknown. This record comes from a study of regulatory T cells in long-lasting Graves disease. Study results and limitations: Sharing of public clonotypes was greater in persistent patients (under 3,000) than in new patients (approximately 940).

Arm-PCR of CDR3 regions with iRepertoire HTBI primers generated TCR beta libraries. TCRdb recomputed calls from the multiplex PCR reads with MiXCR, one row per CDR3 protein. The sample has approximately 560,000 distinct CDR3 sequences; approximately 16% are singletons. Time point described: newly diagnosed GD, antithyroid drugs for less than 3 months. Following extraction of RNA from PBMCs, that RNA was used to make the TCR library. V lost 2 bases and J lost 7, with 12 bases in between. CDR3 size: 14 residues. From germline, CDR1 is MNHEY and CDR2 SVGEGT. Separately, the same data were catalogued under a study of T cells in Graves' hyperthyroidism and ophthalmopathy. That paper states: Aged 18 to 65, the patients had hyperthyroidism that was newly diagnosed and had lasted under 2 months.

This clonotype was obtained from a young man with Graves disease. This specimen was peripheral blood mononuclear cells (PBMCs), taken at new diagnosis, from a patient treated with antithyroid drugs. The chain recombines TRBV6-2 or TRBV6-3 with TRBJ2-1, with unresolved D. CDR3 region: CASSYLSGGNEQFF. CDR3 coding DNA: TGTGCCAGCAGTTACCTGTCAGGCGGTAATGAGCAGTTCTTC.